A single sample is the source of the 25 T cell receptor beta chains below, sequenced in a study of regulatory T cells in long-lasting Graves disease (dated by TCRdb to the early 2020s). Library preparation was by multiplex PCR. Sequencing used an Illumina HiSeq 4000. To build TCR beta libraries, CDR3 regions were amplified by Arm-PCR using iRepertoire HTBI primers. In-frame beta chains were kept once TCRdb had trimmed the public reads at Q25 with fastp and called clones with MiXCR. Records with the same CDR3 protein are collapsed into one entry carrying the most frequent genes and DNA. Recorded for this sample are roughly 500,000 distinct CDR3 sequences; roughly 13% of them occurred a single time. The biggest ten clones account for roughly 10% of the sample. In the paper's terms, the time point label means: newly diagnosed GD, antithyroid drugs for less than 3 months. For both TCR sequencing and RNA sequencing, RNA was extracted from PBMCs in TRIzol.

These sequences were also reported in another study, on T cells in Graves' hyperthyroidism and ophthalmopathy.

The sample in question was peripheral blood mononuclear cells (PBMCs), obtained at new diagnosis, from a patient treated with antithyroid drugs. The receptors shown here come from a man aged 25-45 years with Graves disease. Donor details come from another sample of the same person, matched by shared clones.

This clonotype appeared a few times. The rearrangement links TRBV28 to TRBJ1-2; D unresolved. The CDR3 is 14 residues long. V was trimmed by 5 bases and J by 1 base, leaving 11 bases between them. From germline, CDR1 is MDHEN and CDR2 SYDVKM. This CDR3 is CASSAANFNYGYTF. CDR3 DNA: TGTGCCAGCAGTGCTGCAAATTTTAACTATGGCTACACCTTC.

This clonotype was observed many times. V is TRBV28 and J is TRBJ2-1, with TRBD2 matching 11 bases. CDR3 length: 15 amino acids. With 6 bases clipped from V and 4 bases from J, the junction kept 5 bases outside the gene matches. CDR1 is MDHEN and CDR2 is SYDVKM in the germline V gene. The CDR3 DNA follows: TGTGCCAGCAGACCTAGCGGGAGGTCGTACAATGAGCAGTTCTTC. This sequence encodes CASRPSGRSYNEQFF.

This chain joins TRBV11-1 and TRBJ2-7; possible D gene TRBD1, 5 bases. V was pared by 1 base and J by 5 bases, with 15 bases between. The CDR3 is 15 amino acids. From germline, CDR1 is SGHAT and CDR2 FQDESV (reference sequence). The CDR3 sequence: CASSLVGHGIDEQYF. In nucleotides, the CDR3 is TGTGCCAGCAGCTTAGTGGGGCATGGTATCGACGAGCAGTACTTC.

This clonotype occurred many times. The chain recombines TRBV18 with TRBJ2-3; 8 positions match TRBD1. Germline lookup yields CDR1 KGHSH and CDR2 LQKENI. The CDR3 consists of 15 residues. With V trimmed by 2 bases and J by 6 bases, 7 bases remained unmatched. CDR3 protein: CASSPGQGARDTQYF. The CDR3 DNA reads TGTGCCAGCTCACCAGGCCAGGGGGCGAGGGATACGCAGTATTTT.

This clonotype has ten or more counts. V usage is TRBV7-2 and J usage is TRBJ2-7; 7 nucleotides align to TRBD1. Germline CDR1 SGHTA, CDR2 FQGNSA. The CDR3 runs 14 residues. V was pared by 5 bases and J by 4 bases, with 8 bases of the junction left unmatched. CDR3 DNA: TGTGCCAGCAGCCGGCCGGGACAGCCGTACGAGCAGTACTTC. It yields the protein CASSRPGQPYEQYF.

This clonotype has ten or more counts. CDR3 in amino acids: CASSYGQGKANEQFF. In DNA, the CDR3 is TGTGCCAGCAGTTATGGTCAGGGGAAGGCCAATGAGCAGTTCTTC. This chain uses TRBV6-2 or TRBV6-3 with TRBJ2-1, with D perhaps TRBD1 (6 bases). The CDR3 totals 15 residues. Germline CDR1 and CDR2: MNHEY and SVGEGT. V was clipped by 3 bases and J by 6 bases, with 15 bases between them.

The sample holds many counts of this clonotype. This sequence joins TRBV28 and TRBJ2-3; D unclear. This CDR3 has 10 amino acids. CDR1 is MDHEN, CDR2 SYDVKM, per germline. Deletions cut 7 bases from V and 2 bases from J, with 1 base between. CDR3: CASITDTQYF. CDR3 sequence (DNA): TGTGCCAGCATCACAGATACGCAGTATTTT.

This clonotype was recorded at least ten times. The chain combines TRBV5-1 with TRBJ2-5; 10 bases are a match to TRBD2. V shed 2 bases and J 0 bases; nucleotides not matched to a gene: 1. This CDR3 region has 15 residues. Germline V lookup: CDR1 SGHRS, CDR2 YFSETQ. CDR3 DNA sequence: TGCGCCAGCAGCTTACTAGCGGGAAACCAAGAGACCCAGTACTTC. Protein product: CASSLLAGNQETQYF. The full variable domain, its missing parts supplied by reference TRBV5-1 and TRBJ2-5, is KAGVTQTPRYLIKTRGQQVTLSCSPISGHRSVSWYQQTPGQGLQFLFEYFSETQRNKGNFPGRFSGRQFSNSRSEMNVSTLELGDSALYLCASSLLAGNQETQYFGPGTRLLVL.

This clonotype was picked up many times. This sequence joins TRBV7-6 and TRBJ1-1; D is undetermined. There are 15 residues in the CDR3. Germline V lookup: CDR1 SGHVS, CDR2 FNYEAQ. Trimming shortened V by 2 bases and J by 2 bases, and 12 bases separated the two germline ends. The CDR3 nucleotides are TGTGCCAGCAGCTTACGTGCGGCACTCAACACTGAAGCTTTCTTT. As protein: CASSLRAALNTEAFF.

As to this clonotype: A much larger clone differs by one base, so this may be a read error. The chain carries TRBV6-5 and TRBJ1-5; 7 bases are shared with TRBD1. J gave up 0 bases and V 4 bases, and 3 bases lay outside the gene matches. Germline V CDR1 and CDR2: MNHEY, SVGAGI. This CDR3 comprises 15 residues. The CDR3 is CASSFDRASNQPQHF. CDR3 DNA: TGTGCCAGCAGTTTCGACAGGGCTAGCAATCAGCCCCAGCATTTT.

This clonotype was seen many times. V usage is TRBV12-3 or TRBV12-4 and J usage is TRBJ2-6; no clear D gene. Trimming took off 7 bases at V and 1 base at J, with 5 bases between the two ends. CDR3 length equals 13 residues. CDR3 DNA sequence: TGTGCCAGCAATCCTTCTGGGGCCAACGTCCTGACTTTC. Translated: CASNPSGANVLTF.

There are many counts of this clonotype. The CDR3 is CASGLMSGDNEQFF. CDR3 bases: TGTGCTAGTGGTTTGATGTCCGGGGACAATGAGCAGTTCTTC. The chain couples TRBV12-5 to TRBJ2-1; tentative D call: TRBD2 (5 bases). The CDR3 has 14 residues. Germline values: CDR1 LGHNT, CDR2 FRNRAP. Between the trimmed V and J ends, which lost 2 bases and 5 bases, there was a span of 10 bases. Full variable domain (missing parts from reference TRBV12-5 and TRBJ2-1): DARVTQTPRHKVTEMGQEVTMRCQPILGHNTVFWYRQTMMQGLELLAYFRNRAPLDDSGMPKDRFSAEMPDATLATLKIQPSEPRDSAVYFCASGLMSGDNEQFFGPGTRLTVL.

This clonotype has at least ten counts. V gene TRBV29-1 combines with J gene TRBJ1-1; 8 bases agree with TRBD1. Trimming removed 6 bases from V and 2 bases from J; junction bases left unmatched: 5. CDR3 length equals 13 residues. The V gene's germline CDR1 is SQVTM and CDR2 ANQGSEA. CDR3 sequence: CSVATGDNTEAFF. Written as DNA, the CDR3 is TGCAGCGTAGCGACAGGGGACAACACTGAAGCTTTCTTT.

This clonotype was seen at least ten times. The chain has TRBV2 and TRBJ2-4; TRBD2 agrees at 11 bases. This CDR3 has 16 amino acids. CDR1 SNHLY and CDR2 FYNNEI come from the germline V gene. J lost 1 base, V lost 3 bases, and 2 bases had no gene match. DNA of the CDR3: TGTGCCAGCAGTGACACTAGCGGGGGTGCCAAAAACATTCAGTACTTC. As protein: CASSDTSGGAKNIQYF. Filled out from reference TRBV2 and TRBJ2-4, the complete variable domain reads EPEVTQTPSHQVTQMGQEVILRCVPISNHLYFYWYRQILGQKVEFLVSFYNNEISEKSEIFDDQFSVERPDGSNFTLKIRSTKLEDSAMYFCASSDTSGGAKNIQYFGAGTRLSVL.

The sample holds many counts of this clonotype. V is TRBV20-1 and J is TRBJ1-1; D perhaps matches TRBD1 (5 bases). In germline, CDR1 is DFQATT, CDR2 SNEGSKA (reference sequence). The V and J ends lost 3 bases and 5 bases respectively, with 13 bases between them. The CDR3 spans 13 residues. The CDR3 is CSASREGETEAFF. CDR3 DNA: TGCAGTGCTAGCCGAGAAGGGGAGACTGAAGCTTTCTTT.

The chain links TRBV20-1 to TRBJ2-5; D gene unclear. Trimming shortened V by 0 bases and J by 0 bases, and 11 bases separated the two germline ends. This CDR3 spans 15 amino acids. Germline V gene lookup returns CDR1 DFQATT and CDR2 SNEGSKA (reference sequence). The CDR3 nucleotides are TGCAGTGCTAGAGATTGGCCCTTTTACCAAGAGACCCAGTACTTC. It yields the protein CSARDWPFYQETQYF.

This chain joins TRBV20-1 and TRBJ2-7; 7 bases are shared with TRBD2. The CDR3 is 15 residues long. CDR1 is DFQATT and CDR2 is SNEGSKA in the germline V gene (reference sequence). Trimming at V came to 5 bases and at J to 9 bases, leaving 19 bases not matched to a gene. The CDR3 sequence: CSASPGGTFATRQYF. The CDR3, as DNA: TGCAGTGCTTCCCCCGGGGGGACTTTTGCTACGAGGCAGTACTTC.

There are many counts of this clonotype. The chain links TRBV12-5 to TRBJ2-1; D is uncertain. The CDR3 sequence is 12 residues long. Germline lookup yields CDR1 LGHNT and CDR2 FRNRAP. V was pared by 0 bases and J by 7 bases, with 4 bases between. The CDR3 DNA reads TGTGCTAGTGGTTTGGTACGAAATGAGCAGTTCTTC. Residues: CASGLVRNEQFF.

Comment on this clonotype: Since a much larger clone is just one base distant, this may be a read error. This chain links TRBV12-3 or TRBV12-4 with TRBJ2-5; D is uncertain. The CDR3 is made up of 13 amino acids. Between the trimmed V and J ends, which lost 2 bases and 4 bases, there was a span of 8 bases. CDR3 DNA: TGTGCCAGCAGTTTAAGGTACGGAGAGACCCAGTACTTC. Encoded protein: CASSLRYGETQYF.

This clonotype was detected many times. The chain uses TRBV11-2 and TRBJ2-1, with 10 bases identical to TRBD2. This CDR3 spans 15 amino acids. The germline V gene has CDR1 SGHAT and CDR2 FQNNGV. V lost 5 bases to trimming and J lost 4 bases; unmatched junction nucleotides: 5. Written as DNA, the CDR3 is TGTGCCAGCAGCGTACGGACTAGCGGTTACAATGAGCAGTTCTTC. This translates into CASSVRTSGYNEQFF.

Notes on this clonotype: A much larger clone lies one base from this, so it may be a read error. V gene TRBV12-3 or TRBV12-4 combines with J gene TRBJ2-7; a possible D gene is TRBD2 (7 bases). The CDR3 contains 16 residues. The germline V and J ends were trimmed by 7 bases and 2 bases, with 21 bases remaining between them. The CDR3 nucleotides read TGTGCCAGCACCCCCGGAGGGGGAGGGAGAACCTACGAGCAGTACTTC. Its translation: CASTPGGGGRTYEQYF.

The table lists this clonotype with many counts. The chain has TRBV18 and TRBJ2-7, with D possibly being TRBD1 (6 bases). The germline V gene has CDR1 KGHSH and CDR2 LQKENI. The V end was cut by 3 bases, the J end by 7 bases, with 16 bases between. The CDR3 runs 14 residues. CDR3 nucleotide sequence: TGTGCCAGCTCACCCCGGACAGTCCAGTGGGAGCAGTACTTC. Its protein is CASSPRTVQWEQYF.

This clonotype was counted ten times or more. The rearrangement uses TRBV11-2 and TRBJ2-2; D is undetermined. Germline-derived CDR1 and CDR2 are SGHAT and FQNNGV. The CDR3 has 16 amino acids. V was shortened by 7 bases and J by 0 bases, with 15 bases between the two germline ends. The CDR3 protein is CASTPGRGSNTGELFF. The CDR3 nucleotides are TGTGCCAGCACCCCCGGCCGCGGCTCGAACACCGGGGAGCTGTTTTTT.

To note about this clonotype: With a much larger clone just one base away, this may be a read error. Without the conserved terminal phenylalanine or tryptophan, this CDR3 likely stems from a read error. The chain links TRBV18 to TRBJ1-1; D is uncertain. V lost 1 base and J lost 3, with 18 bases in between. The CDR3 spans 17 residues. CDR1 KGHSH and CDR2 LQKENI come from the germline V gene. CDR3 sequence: CASSPRILGSPDTEAFS. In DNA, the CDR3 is TGTGCCAGCTCACCACGCATTCTGGGCTCTCCCGACACTGAAGCTTTCTCT.

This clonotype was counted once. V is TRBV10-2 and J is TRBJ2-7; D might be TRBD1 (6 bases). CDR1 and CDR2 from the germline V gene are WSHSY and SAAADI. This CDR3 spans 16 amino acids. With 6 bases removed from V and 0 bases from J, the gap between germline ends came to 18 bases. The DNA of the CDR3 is TGCGCCAGCAGCCCTAAGGGACACCTTAGCTCCTACGAGCAGTACTTC. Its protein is CASSPKGHLSSYEQYF.